The clone carrying this T cell receptor beta chain was observed once. Its antigen is as yet unknown. V dropped 3 bases and J dropped 3 bases, with 13 bases sitting between them. CDR3 length: 15 residues. Germline CDR1 reads LNHDA; CDR2 reads SQIVND (reference sequence). The record originates from a study of siplizumab effects on memory and regulatory T cells. Points from the study as a whole: For siplizumab cultures, the suppressive function of their proliferating Tregs was not confirmed.

The protocol was immunoSEQ multiplex PCR, while the TCRdb copy is restricted to in-frame clones and leaves out a portion. The repertoire holds about 100,000 clones, around 94% seen once, with roughly 0.62% in the top ten. This chain joins TRBV19 and TRBJ2-3; D unclear. The clonotype originates from a human donor in good health. The material sequenced was Tregs sorted from blood. Here the CDR3 reads CASSINSLTTDTQYF. The CDR3 DNA sequence: TGTGCCAGTAGTATTAATAGTTTGACGACAGATACGCAGTATTTT.